This TCR beta chain emerged from a study of CD8 T cells in Susac syndrome. An amount of RNA that ranged from about 0.45 to 1 ug was reverse transcribed with random hexamers. The amplification used immunoSEQ multiplex PCR on TCR beta CDR3; it spanned 54 Vbeta and 13 Jbeta. Each CDR3 protein gets one entry after TCRdb re-called the immunoSEQ multiplex PCR reads with MiXCR. The table includes around 300,000 distinct CDR3 sequences, approximately 90% detected once. Sequencing of TCR beta covered CD8+ and CD4+ T cells obtained from blood. The multiple sclerosis controls were treatment-naive patients, and their relapsing-remitting disease was stable or active. The CDR3 has 15 residues. Germline loops: CDR1 SEHNR, CDR2 FQNEAQ (reference sequence). The J segment lost 0 bases and the V segment lost 5 bases, leaving 4 bases of the junction unmatched.

The genes are TRBV7-9 and TRBJ1-5; TRBD1 matches 7 bases. This clonotype was sampled from a human donor with multiple sclerosis. Input material: CD4+ T cells from PBMCs. The CDR3 spells CASSLGTDSNQPQHF. CDR3 nucleotides: TGTGCCAGCAGCCTCGGGACAGATAGCAATCAGCCCCAGCATTTT.